Below, 8 T cell receptor beta chains from the same sample are listed, as sequenced in a study of shared clonotypes between healthy human individuals. Naive CD8 cells comprised CD45RO-negative, CCR7-positively selected cells, excluding terminally differentiated effector memory CD45RA+ cells. Sequenced by immunoSEQ multiplex PCR; TCRdb stores in-frame clones only, minus some. The sample lists just over 2,000,000 clones, just under 95% occurring once. Input material: naive CD8+ T cells sorted from blood. These receptors were collected from a man aged 18 to 29 in good health.

V is TRBV7-6 and J is TRBJ2-2; D gene ambiguous. This CDR3 contains 15 residues. V gave up 1 base and J gave up 0 bases, with 6 bases separating them. The germline V gene has CDR1 SGHVS and CDR2 FNYEAQ. DNA of the CDR3: TGTGCCAGCAGCTTAGGCCGCGCGAACACCGGGGAGCTGTTTTTT. This codes for CASSLGRANTGELFF.

V is TRBV13 and J is TRBJ1-3; the D is unclear. The CDR3 is 14 amino acids. Germline V gives CDR1 PRHDT, CDR2 FYEKMQ (reference sequence). The V gene lost 5 bases and the J gene lost 0 bases, with 8 bases spanning the gap. Here the CDR3 DNA reads TGTGCCAGCAGCGAATACTCCTCTGGAAACACCATATATTTT. Amino acid sequence: CASSEYSSGNTIYF. Filled out from reference TRBV13 and TRBJ1-3, the complete variable domain reads AAGVIQSPRHLIKEKRETATLKCYPIPRHDTVYWYQQGPGQDPQFLISFYEKMQSDKGSIPDRFSAQQFSDYHSELNMSSLELGDSALYFCASSEYSSGNTIYFGEGSWLTVV.

The chain combines TRBV29-1 with TRBJ2-2, with 7 bases aligning to TRBD2. The CDR3 runs 14 residues. Trimming took 3 bases from V and 5 from J; bases not matched to a gene: 6. The V gene's germline CDR1 is SQVTM and CDR2 ANQGSEA. The chain's CDR3 is CSVDEGGRTGELFF. The CDR3, as DNA: TGCAGCGTTGACGAGGGAGGGCGGACCGGGGAGCTGTTTTTT.

The chain recombines TRBV10-3 with TRBJ1-4, with D unclear. This CDR3 has 14 residues. In germline, CDR1 is ENHRY, CDR2 SYGVKD. Trimming cost V 4 bases and J 5 bases, with 11 bases left between them. This CDR3 reads CAISAKGRNEKLFF. The DNA of the CDR3 is TGTGCCATCAGTGCCAAGGGAAGAAATGAAAAACTGTTTTTT.

The chain is built from TRBV5-4 and TRBJ2-7; TRBD2 matches 7 bases. V dropped 3 bases and J dropped 0; count of bases not matched to a gene: 3. The CDR3 has 14 amino acids. Per the germline V gene, CDR1 is SGHNT and CDR2 is YYREEE (reference sequence). CDR3 protein: CASSWGGNSYEQYF. DNA for the CDR3: TGTGCCAGCAGCTGGGGAGGGAACTCCTACGAGCAGTACTTC. The variable domain in full, with the rest retrieved from reference TRBV5-4 and TRBJ2-7, is ETGVTQSPTHLIKTRGQQVTLRCSSQSGHNTVSWYQQALGQGPQFIFQYYREEENGRGNFPPRFSGLQFPNYSSELNVNALELDDSALYLCASSWGGNSYEQYFGPGTRLTVT.

Turning to this clone: Other DNA sequences from this sample encode an identical CDR3 as well. This chain uses TRBV4-1 with TRBJ2-7; 13 nucleotides line up with TRBD2. The germline gives CDR1 MGHRA, CDR2 YSYEKL. This CDR3 has 14 residues. V shed 4 bases and J 3 bases; nucleotides not matched to a gene: 0. The CDR3 region is CASSRLAGGYEQYF. The DNA of the CDR3 is TGCGCCAGCAGCCGACTAGCGGGGGGCTACGAGCAGTACTTC.

In this sample, this clone turned up once. The CDR3: CASSLDLGLETQYF. CDR3 bases: TGCGCCAGCAGCTTGGATCTAGGGTTAGAGACCCAGTACTTC. V gene TRBV5-1 combines with J gene TRBJ2-5; D remains ambiguous. The CDR3 loop spans 14 amino acids. V lost 0 bases and J lost 4, with 10 bases in between. Germline values: CDR1 SGHRS, CDR2 YFSETQ.

The chain carries TRBV6-1 and TRBJ2-7, with TRBD1 matching over 8 bases. The ends lost 3 bases at V and 5 bases at J; junction bases unmatched: 9. This CDR3 comprises 15 residues. The V gene's germline CDR1 is MNHNS and CDR2 SASEGT. CDR3 nucleotide sequence: TGTGCCAGCAGTGAGGGTAGGGGCAGGGGGCACGAGCAGTACTTC. Translating gives CASSEGRGRGHEQYF.